This TCR gamma chain originates from a study of gamma delta lymphoproliferative disorders and STAT genes. Whole-study context: Gamma-chain libraries were built from at least 50 ng of genomic DNA with the LymphoTrack Dx TCRG Assay. For the delta chain, EuroClonality-NGS standard procedure was applied.

The study's findings and limits: Most major patient clonotypes were shared with at least one healthy donor. Patient-control comparisons may be limited by differing T cell maturation stages.

Germline values: CDR1 EGSTGY, CDR2 YDSYTSSV. V lost 4 bases to trimming and J lost 8 bases; unmatched junction nucleotides: 2. The CDR3 sequence is 10 residues long. TCRdb fed the multiplex PCR reads into CATT to redo clone calling. The sample comprises some 2,200 gamma-chain clones, about an eighth of which are singletons, and about 17% rests with the top ten. In the case of this clone: Its target is unknown.

The receptor sequences were amplified from genomic DNA of peripheral blood mononuclear cells. The genes are TRGV4 and TRGJ1 or TRGJ2. In the absence of a J gene in TCRdb, the DNA was matched to germline to assign it here. The sample consisted of blood. The receptor's source is a human donor in good health. The CDR3 DNA follows: TGTGCCACCTGGGAAAATAAGAAACTCTTT. Translating gives CATWENKKLF.